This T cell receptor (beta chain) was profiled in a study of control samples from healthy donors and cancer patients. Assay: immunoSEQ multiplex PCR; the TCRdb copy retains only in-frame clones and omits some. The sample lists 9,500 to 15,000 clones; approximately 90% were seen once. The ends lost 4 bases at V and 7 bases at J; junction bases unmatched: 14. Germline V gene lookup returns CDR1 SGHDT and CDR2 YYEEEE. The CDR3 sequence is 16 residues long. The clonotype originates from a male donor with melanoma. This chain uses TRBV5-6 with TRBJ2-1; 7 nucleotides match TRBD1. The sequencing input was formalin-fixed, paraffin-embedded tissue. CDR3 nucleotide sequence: TGTGCCAGCAGCCACTATACAGGGGTGGAGAAAAATGAGCAGTTCTTC. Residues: CASSHYTGVEKNEQFF.